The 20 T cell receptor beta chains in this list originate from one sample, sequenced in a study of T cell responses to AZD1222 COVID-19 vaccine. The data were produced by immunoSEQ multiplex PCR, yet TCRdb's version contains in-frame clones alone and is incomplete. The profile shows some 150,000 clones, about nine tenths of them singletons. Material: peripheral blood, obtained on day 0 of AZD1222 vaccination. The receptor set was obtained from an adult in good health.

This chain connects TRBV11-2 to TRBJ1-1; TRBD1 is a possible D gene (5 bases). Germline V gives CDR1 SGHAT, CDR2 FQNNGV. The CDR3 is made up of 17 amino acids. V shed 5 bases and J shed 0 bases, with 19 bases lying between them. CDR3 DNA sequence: TGTGCCAGCAGCCAGGGCTTAGAGGGTTTGGTGAACACTGAAGCTTTCTTT. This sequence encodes CASSQGLEGLVNTEAFF. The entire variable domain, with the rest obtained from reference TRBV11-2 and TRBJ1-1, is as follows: EAGVAQSPRYKIIEKRQSVAFWCNPISGHATLYWYQQILGQGPKLLIQFQNNGVVDDSQLPKDRFSAERLKGVDSTLKIQPAKLEDSAVYLCASSQGLEGLVNTEAFFGQGTRLTVV.

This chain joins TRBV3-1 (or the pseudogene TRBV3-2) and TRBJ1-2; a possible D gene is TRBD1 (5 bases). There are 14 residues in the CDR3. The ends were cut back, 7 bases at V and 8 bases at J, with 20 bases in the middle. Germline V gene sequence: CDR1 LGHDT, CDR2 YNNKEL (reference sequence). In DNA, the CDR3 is TGTGCCAGCACCCCGGGACTGACTCTCTTGGGCTACACCTTC. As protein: CASTPGLTLLGYTF.

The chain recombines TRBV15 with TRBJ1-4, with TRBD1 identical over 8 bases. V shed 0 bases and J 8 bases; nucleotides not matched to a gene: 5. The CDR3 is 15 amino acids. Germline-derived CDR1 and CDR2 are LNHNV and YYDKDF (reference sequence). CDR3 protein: CATSRDGTGYEKLFF. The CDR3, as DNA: TGTGCCACCAGCAGAGACGGGACAGGTTACGAAAAACTGTTTTTT.

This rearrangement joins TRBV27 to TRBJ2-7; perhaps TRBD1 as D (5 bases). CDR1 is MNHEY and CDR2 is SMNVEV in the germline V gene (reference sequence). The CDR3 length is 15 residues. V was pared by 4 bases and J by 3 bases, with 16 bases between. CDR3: CASSYTVREVYEQYF. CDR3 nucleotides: TGTGCCAGCAGTTACACTGTCAGGGAAGTCTACGAGCAGTACTTC.

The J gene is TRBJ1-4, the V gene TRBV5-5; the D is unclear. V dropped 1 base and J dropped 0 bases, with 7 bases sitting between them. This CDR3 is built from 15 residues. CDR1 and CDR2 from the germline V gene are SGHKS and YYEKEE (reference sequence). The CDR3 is CASSLFPATNEKLFF. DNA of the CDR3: TGTGCCAGCAGCTTGTTCCCTGCAACTAATGAAAAACTGTTTTTT.

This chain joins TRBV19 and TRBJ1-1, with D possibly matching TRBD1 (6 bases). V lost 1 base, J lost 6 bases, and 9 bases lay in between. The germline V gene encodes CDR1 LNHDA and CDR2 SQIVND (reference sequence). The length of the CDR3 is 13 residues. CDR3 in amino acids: CASSIGRTAEAFF. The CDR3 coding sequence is TGTGCCAGTAGTATAGGGAGGACAGCTGAAGCTTTCTTT.

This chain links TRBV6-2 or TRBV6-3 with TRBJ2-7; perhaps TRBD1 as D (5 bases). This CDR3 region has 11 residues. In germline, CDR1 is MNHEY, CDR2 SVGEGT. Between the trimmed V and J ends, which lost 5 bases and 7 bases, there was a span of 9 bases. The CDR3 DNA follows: TGTGCCAGCAGTCGCCCAGGGGAGCAGTACTTC. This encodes CASSRPGEQYF.

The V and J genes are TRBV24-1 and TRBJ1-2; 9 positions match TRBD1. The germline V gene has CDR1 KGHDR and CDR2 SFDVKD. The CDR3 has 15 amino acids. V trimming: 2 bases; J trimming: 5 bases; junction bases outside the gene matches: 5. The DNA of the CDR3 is TGTGCCACCAGTGATTCGGGGACAGGGAGATATGGCTACACCTTC. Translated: CATSDSGTGRYGYTF.

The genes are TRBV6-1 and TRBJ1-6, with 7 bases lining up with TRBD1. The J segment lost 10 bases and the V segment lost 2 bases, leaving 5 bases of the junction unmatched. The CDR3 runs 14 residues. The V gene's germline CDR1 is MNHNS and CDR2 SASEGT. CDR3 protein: CASSESTGRSPLHF. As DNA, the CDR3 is TGTGCCAGCAGTGAATCGACAGGGAGATCACCCCTCCACTTT.

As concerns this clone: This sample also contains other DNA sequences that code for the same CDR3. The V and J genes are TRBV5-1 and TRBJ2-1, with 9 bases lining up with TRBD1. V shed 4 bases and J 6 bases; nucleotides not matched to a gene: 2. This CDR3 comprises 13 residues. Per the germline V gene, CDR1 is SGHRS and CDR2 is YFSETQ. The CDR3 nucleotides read TGCGCCAGCAGCCTGGGACAGGGCAATGAGCAGTTCTTC. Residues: CASSLGQGNEQFF.

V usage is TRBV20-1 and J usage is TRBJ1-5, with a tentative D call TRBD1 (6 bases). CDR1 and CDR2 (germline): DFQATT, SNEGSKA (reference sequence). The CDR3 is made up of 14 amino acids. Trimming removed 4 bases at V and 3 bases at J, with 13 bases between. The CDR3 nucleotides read TGCAGTGCTACTGAGACAGGCTTCAATCAGCCCCAGCATTTT. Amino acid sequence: CSATETGFNQPQHF.

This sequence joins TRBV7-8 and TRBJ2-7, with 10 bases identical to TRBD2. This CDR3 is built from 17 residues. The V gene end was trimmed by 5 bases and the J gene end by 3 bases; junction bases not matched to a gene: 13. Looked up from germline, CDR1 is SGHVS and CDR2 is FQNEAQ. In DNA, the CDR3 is TGTGCCAGCAGCCCAGCGGGGGGGCGGCCTGCCGTCTACGAGCAGTACTTC. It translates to CASSPAGGRPAVYEQYF.

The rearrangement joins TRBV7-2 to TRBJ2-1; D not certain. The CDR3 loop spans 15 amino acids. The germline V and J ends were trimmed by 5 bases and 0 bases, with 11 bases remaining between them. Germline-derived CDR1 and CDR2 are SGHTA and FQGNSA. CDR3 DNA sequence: TGTGCCAGCAGCCAACAGCCAAGCTCCTACAATGAGCAGTTCTTC. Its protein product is CASSQQPSSYNEQFF.

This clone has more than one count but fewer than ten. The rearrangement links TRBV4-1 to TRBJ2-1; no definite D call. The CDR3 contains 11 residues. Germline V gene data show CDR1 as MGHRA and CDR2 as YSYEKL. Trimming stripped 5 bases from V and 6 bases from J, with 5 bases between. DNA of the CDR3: TGCGCCAGCAGCTGGAGCAATGAGCAGTTCTTC. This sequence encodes CASSWSNEQFF.

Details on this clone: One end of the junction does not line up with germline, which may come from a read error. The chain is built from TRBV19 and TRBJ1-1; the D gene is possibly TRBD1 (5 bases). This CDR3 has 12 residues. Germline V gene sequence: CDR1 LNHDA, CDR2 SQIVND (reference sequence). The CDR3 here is CASNIGDTEAFF. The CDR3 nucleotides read TGTGCCAGTAATATAGGGGACACTGAAGCTTTCTTT.

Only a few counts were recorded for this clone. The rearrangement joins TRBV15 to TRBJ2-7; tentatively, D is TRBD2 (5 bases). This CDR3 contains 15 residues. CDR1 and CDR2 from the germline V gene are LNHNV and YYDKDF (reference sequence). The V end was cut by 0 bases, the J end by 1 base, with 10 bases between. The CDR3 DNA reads TGTGCCACCAGCAGAGAGGCGGGCAGTTCCTACGAGCAGTACTTC. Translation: CATSREAGSSYEQYF.

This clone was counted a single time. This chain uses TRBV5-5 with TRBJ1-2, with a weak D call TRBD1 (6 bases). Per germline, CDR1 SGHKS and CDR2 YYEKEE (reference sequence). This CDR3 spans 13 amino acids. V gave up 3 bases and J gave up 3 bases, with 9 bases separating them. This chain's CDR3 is CASSSAGDYGYTF. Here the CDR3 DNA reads TGTGCCAGCAGCTCCGCAGGGGACTATGGCTACACCTTC.

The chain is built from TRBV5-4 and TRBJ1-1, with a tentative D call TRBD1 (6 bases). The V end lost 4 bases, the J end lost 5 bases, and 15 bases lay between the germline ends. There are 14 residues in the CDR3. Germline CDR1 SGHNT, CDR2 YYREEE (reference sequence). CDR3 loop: CASSLGTRGTEAFF. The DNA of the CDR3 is TGTGCCAGCAGCCTAGGGACAAGGGGAACTGAAGCTTTCTTT.

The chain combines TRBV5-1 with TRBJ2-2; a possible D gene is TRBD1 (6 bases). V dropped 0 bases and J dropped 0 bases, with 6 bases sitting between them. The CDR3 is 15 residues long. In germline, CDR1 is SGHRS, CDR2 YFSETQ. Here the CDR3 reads CASSLGTANTGELFF. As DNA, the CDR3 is TGCGCCAGCAGCTTGGGGACAGCGAACACCGGGGAGCTGTTTTTT.

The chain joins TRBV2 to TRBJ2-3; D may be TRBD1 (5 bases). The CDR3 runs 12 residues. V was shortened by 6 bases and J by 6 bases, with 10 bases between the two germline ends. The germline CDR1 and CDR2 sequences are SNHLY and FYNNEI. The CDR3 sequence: CASRSGHDTQYF. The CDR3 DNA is TGTGCCAGCAGGTCAGGGCATGATACGCAGTATTTT.